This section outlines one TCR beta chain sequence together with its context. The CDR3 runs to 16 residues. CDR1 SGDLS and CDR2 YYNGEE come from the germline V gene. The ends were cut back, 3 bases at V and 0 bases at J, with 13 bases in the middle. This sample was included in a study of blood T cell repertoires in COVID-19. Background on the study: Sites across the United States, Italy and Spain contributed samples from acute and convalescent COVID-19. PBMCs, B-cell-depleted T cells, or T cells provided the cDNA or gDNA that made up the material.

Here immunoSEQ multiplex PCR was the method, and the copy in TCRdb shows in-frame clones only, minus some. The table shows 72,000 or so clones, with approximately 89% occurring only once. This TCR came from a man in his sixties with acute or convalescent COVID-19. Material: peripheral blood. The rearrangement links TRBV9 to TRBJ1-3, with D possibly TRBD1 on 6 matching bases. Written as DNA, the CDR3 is TGTGCCAGCAGCGCCCAGGGGCCTCACTCTGGAAACACCATATATTTT. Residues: CASSAQGPHSGNTIYF.